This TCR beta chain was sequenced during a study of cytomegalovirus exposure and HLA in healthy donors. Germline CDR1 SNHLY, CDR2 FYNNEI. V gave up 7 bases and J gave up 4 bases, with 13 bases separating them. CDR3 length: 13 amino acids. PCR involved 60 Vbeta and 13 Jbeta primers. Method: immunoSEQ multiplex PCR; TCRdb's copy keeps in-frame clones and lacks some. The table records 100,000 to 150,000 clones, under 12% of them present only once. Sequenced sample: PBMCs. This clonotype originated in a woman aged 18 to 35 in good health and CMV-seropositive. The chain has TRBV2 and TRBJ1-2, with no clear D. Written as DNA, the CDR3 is TGTGCCAGCAACCTTGCGGTCGGCTATGGCTACACCTTC. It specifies CASNLAVGYGYTF.